The entry below gives a single TCR beta chain sequence along with its context. Germline values: CDR1 MNHEY, CDR2 SVGAGI. CDR3 length: 14 residues. Between the trimmed V and J ends, which lost 7 bases and 0 bases, there was a span of 10 bases. Per the original methods: Reference gene primer amplification in the assay estimated nucleated cell counts. Assay: immunoSEQ multiplex PCR; the TCRdb copy retains only in-frame clones and omits some. The V and J calls and the clone size are those of that table, but D and trimming were determined from the DNA. This sample has 150,000 to 160,000 clones, with 75% to 90% found just once. These data are taken from a study of blood T cell repertoires in COVID-19. Background on the study: From the United States, Italy and Spain came samples of acute and convalescent COVID-19. The analysed material was cDNA or gDNA that came from T cells, B-cell-depleted T cells, or PBMCs.

This TCR was sampled from a woman in her forties with acute or convalescent COVID-19. This chain links TRBV6-5 with TRBJ2-1; possible D gene TRBD2, 5 bases. Sequencing was performed on peripheral blood. The DNA of the CDR3 is TGTGCCAGCACCTTCGGAGGCTCCTACAATGAGCAGTTCTTC. Translating gives CASTFGGSYNEQFF.